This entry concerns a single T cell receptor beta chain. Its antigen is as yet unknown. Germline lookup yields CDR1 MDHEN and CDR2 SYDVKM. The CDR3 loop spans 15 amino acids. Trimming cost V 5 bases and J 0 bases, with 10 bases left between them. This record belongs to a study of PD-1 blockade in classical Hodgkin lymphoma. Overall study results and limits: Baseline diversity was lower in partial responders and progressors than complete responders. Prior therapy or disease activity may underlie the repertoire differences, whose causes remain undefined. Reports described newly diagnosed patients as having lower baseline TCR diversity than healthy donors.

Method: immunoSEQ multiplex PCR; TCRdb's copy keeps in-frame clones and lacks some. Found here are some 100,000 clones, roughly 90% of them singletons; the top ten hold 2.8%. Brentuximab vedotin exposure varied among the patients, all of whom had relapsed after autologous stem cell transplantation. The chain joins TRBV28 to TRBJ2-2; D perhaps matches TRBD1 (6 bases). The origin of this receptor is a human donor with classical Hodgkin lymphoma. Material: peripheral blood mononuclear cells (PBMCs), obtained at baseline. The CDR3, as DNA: TGTGCCAGCAGTGAGGACAGTACGAACACCGGGGAGCTGTTTTTT. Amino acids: CASSEDSTNTGELFF.